A single sample gave rise to the 17 T cell receptor beta chains below, sequenced in a study of regulatory T cells in long-lasting Graves disease. Combining iRepertoire HTBI primers with Arm-PCR of CDR3 regions, the authors built TCR beta libraries. A single record per CDR3 protein comes from TCRdb applying MiXCR to the multiplex PCR reads. The data contain more than 650,000 distinct CDR3 sequences, approximately 29% of them seen just once; the ten biggest clones take up about 42%. Specified time point: persistent/refractory GD, antithyroid drugs over 5 years with positive TRAb. Isolated PBMC RNA provided the starting material for the TCR library. This sample comprised peripheral blood mononuclear cells (PBMCs), obtained when the disease was refractory, from a patient treated with antithyroid drugs. The receptors stem from a female donor with Graves disease.

This clonotype came up a few times. The chain joins TRBV7-9 to TRBJ2-7; D is perhaps TRBD1 (5 bases). The CDR3 contains 14 residues. Germline V gives CDR1 SEHNR, CDR2 FQNEAQ (reference sequence). V dropped 2 bases and J dropped 2 bases, with 10 bases sitting between them. The CDR3 DNA is TGTGCCAGCAGCTTACTCCTAGGGGCCTACGAGCAGTACTTC. The encoded protein is CASSLLLGAYEQYF.

This clonotype was detected ten times or more. This CDR3 reads CASSSPRGSIPSTEAFF. CDR3 DNA sequence: TGTGCCAGCAGTTCCCCCAGGGGCTCAATCCCTAGCACTGAAGCTTTCTTT. The V call is TRBV28, the J call TRBJ1-1, with D possibly TRBD1 on 6 matching bases. CDR3 length: 17 residues. Germline-derived CDR1 and CDR2 are MDHEN and SYDVKM. Trimming took 4 bases from V and 4 from J, leaving 22 bases between them.

This clonotype was detected once. This chain joins TRBV5-1 and TRBJ1-1, with D possibly being TRBD1 (5 bases). Germline values: CDR1 SGHRS, CDR2 YFSETQ. This CDR3 contains 16 residues. V was clipped by 6 bases and J by 3 bases, with 21 bases between them. The CDR3, as DNA: TGCGCCAGCACCCGGGAGGGGCATCTTCCTGACACTGAAGCTTTCTTT. It specifies CASTREGHLPDTEAFF.

The table lists this clonotype with many counts. V usage is TRBV7-8 and J usage is TRBJ1-1; possible D gene TRBD1, 6 bases. The CDR3 is 14 amino acids. V was cut by 4 bases and J by 4 bases, with 13 bases left in between. The germline V gene encodes CDR1 SGHVS and CDR2 FQNEAQ. CDR3 coding DNA: TGTGCCAGCAGCTCAACAGGGTTAGGCACTGAAGCTTTCTTT. It specifies CASSSTGLGTEAFF.

This clonotype was seen a handful of times. The rearrangement uses TRBV19 and TRBJ1-1; no definite D call. Germline V CDR1 and CDR2: LNHDA, SQIVND (reference sequence). This CDR3 is 13 amino acids long. With 5 bases removed from V and 10 bases from J, the gap between germline ends came to 17 bases. The CDR3 DNA sequence: TGTGCCAGTAGTCTCATGGCGATCGCTCGAGCTTTCTTT. Amino acids: CASSLMAIARAFF.

The table lists this clonotype with a few counts. This chain links TRBV7-2 with TRBJ1-1; 8 nucleotides align to TRBD1. Germline-derived CDR1 and CDR2 are SGHTA and FQGNSA. The CDR3 sequence is 17 residues long. Losses at the gene ends were 5 bases for V and 0 bases for J; bases not matched to a gene: 11. CDR3: CASSIFGGTGMNTEAFF. As DNA, the CDR3 is TGTGCCAGCAGCATCTTCGGGGGGACAGGCATGAACACTGAAGCTTTCTTT.

This chain links TRBV19 with TRBJ1-3; D gene unclear. Germline V CDR1 and CDR2: LNHDA, SQIVND (reference sequence). The CDR3 sequence is 15 residues long. V was clipped by 6 bases and J by 0 bases, with 12 bases between them. For the CDR3, the DNA is TGTGCCAGTAGACCCCAGGCAGTCTCTGGAAACACCATATATTTT. Its translation: CASRPQAVSGNTIYF.

In its sample, this clonotype was seen a few times. The chain carries TRBV7-2 and TRBJ2-7; 8 bases are a match to TRBD1. With V trimmed by 2 bases and J by 0 bases, 6 bases remained unmatched. The CDR3 totals 16 residues. The germline V gene encodes CDR1 SGHTA and CDR2 FQGNSA. CDR3 coding DNA: TGTGCCAGCAGCTTATCCGGGACAGGATTCTCCTACGAGCAGTACTTC. It encodes CASSLSGTGFSYEQYF.

A few counts support this clonotype. The genes are TRBV6-2 or TRBV6-3 and TRBJ2-2; D is perhaps TRBD1 (6 bases). Trimming removed 7 bases from V and 5 bases from J, with 20 bases in between. The CDR3 has 16 amino acids. Germline V gene data show CDR1 as MNHEY and CDR2 as SVGEGT. CDR3 sequence (DNA): TGTGCCAGCATCACCTTTTCCAGGGGTCGAACCGGGGAGCTGTTTTTT. Its translation is CASITFSRGRTGELFF.

This sequence joins TRBV5-1 and TRBJ1-1; 7 bases map to TRBD1. V trimming: 2 bases; J trimming: 3 bases; junction bases outside the gene matches: 4. The CDR3 is made up of 14 amino acids. Germline-derived CDR1 and CDR2 are SGHRS and YFSETQ. The CDR3 loop is CASSFWDSYTEAFF. CDR3 DNA: TGCGCCAGCAGCTTCTGGGACAGCTACACTGAAGCTTTCTTT. Complete variable domain (other parts from reference TRBV5-1 and TRBJ1-1): KAGVTQTPRYLIKTRGQQVTLSCSPISGHRSVSWYQQTPGQGLQFLFEYFSETQRNKGNFPGRFSGRQFSNSRSEMNVSTLELGDSALYLCASSFWDSYTEAFFGQGTRLTVV.

At least ten counts were recorded for this clonotype. The chain has TRBV12-3 or TRBV12-4 and TRBJ1-1, with D unresolved. There are 14 residues in the CDR3. Trimming removed 9 bases from V and 1 base from J, with 15 bases in between. CDR3 region: CARRRLGGNTEAFF. CDR3 DNA sequence: TGTGCCAGACGGAGATTGGGAGGGAACACTGAAGCTTTCTTT.

The rearrangement uses TRBV29-1 and TRBJ2-1; maybe TRBD2 (6 bases). Between the trimmed V and J ends, which lost 4 bases and 4 bases, there was a span of 20 bases. This CDR3 is 16 amino acids long. Germline V CDR1 and CDR2: SQVTM, ANQGSEA. The CDR3 nucleotides read TGCAGCGTTGGTTGGATCGGGAGAAGTTCGTACAATGAGCAGTTCTTC. Translating it yields CSVGWIGRSSYNEQFF.

This clonotype was seen more than once but under ten times. This chain joins TRBV18 and TRBJ1-2; 8 bases match TRBD1. CDR1 is KGHSH and CDR2 is LQKENI in the germline V gene. J lost 3 bases, V lost 5 bases, and 5 bases had no gene match. The CDR3 sequence is 14 residues long. In nucleotides, the CDR3 is TGTGCCAGCTCAAAGACAGGGGCCCACTATGGCTACACCTTC. It codes for CASSKTGAHYGYTF.

The V call is TRBV5-4, the J call TRBJ2-3; 14 bases align to TRBD2. The CDR3 has 15 amino acids. Looked up from germline, CDR1 is SGHNT and CDR2 is YYREEE (reference sequence). The V gene end was trimmed by 4 bases and the J gene end by 5 bases; junction bases not matched to a gene: 3. The CDR3 is CASSGGTSGRDTQYF. DNA of the CDR3: TGTGCCAGCAGCGGTGGGACTAGCGGGAGAGATACGCAGTATTTT.

This chain connects TRBV19 to TRBJ1-4, with D possibly TRBD1 on 5 matching bases. The CDR3 contains 16 residues. V lost 5 bases and J 4 bases, leaving 17 bases between the germline ends. CDR1 LNHDA and CDR2 SQIVND come from the germline V gene (reference sequence). CDR3 in amino acids: CASSRGPREGNEKLFF. The DNA for the CDR3 is TGTGCCAGTAGTCGGGGCCCCCGGGAAGGTAATGAAAAACTGTTTTTT. Full variable domain (missing parts from reference TRBV19 and TRBJ1-4): DGGITQSPKYLFRKEGQNVTLSCEQNLNHDAMYWYRQDPGQGLRLIYYSQIVNDFQKGDIAEGYSVSREKKESFPLTVTSAQKNPTAFYLCASSRGPREGNEKLFFGSGTQLSVL.

This clonotype was counted a single time. Being one base from a much bigger clone, this may be a read error. This sequence joins TRBV5-5 and TRBJ1-6; TRBD1 agrees at 7 bases. Germline CDR1 and CDR2: SGHKS and YYEKEE (reference sequence). V shed 4 bases, J shed 8 bases, and the junction held 3 bases outside the gene matches. The CDR3 length is 13 residues. CDR3 coding DNA: TGTGCCAGCAGCCGGGACAGTTATTCACCCCTCCACTTT. Encoded protein: CASSRDSYSPLHF.

The CDR3 loop is CSASQVTNYEQYF. The DNA for the CDR3 is TGCAGTGCTAGTCAGGTCACTAATTACGAGCAGTACTTC. This rearrangement joins TRBV20-1 to TRBJ2-7; D remains ambiguous. Trimming stripped 3 bases from V and 4 bases from J, with 13 bases between. CDR1 is DFQATT and CDR2 is SNEGSKA in the germline V gene (reference sequence). This CDR3 has 13 amino acids.